This T cell receptor beta chain emerged from a study of blood T cell repertoires in COVID-19. This CDR3 contains 14 residues. Trimming stripped 4 bases from V and 5 bases from J, with 14 bases between. Germline lookup yields CDR1 SSHAT and CDR2 FNYEAQ (reference sequence). Patients from Seattle were sampled longitudinally, starting during active infection. How the authors handled the data: Amplifying reference gene primers gave estimates of nucleated cell counts. Generated by immunoSEQ multiplex PCR, the TCRdb table keeps only in-frame clones and is missing some. That table furnishes V, J and clone size, whereas the DNA furnished D and trimming. Of 300,000 to 450,000 clones in the sample, about 89% were seen once.

The chain carries TRBV7-7 and TRBJ2-5, with D possibly TRBD2 on 5 matching bases. This TCR was recovered from a woman in her sixties or seventies with COVID-19, enrolled during active disease. The sample was peripheral blood. The CDR3 DNA reads TGTGCCAGCAGCTCCGGAACCTCGGGGGAGACCCAGTACTTC. This gives the protein CASSSGTSGETQYF. Combining the CDR3 with reference TRBV7-7 and TRBJ2-5 gives the whole variable domain GAGVSQSPRYKVTKRGQDVTLRCDPISSHATLYWYQQALGQGPEFLTYFNYEAQPDKSGLPSDRFSAERPEGSISTLTIQRTEQRDSAMYRCASSSGTSGETQYFGPGTRLLVL.